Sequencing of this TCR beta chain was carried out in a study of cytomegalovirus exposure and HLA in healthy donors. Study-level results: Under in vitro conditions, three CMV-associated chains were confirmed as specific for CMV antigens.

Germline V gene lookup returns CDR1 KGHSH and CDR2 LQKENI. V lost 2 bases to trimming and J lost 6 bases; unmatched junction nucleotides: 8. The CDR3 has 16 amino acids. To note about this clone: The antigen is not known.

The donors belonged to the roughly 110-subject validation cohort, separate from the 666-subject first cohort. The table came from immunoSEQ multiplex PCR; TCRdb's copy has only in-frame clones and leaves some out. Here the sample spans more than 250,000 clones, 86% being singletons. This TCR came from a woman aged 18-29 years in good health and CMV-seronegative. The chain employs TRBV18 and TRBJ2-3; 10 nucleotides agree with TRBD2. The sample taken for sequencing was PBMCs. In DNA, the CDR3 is TGTGCCAGCTCACCAACGGCTAGCGGGAGAACGGATACGCAGTATTTT. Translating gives CASSPTASGRTDTQYF.